This T cell receptor beta chain appears in the sequencing data of a study of spatial heterogeneity in lung cancer. CDR3 length: 20 residues. Germline assignment: CDR1 KGHSH and CDR2 LQKENI. Trimming stripped 2 bases from V and 0 bases from J, with 23 bases between. MiXCR, applied by TCRdb to the 5' RACE reads, yields one record per CDR3 protein. The table lists tens of thousands of distinct CDR3 sequences, approximately 7% of them singletons. Time point meaning: sample taken at primary tumor resection. Material for sequencing was whole RNA from tumor, nontumor lung or frozen PBMC, left unsorted. This chain joins TRBV18 and TRBJ2-4, with D tentatively TRBD2 (6 bases). The sequencing used PBMCs, collected at surgery. This TCR was recovered from a female donor with early-stage non-small cell lung cancer. The CDR3 DNA reads TGTGCCAGCTCACCAACTAGCATAGAGCCAACCCACCTAGCCAAAAACATTCAGTACTTC. Amino acids: CASSPTSIEPTHLAKNIQYF.